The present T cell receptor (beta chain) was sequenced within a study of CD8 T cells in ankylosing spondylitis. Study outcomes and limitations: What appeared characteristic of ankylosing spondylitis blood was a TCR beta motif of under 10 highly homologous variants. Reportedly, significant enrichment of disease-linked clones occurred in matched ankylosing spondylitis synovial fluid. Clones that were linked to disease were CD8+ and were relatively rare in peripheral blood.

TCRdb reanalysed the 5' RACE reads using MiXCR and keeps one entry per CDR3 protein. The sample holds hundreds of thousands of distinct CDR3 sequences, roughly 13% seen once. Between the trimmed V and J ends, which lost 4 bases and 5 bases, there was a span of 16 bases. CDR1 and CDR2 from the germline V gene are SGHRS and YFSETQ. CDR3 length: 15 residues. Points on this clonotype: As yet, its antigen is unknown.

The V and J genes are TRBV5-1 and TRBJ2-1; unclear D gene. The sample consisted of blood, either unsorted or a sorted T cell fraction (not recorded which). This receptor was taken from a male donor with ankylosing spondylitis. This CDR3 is CASSLGTVSNNEQFF. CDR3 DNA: TGCGCCAGCAGCCTCGGAACGGTGTCCAACAATGAGCAGTTCTTC.